The source of this T cell receptor beta chain is a study of post-analysis software for immune sequencing data. The length of the CDR3 is 15 residues. V was clipped by 5 bases and J by 0 bases, with 10 bases between them. Unique molecular identifiers were present in the TCR beta cDNA libraries. Using its own MiXCR run on the PCR reads, TCRdb lists one record per CDR3 protein. The data hold about 540,000 distinct CDR3 sequences, with 34% observed a single time. This clonotype was seen more than once but under ten times. The antigen is not known. The study, taken as a whole, reports: Those with multiple sclerosis, the patient group, showed significantly lower normalized Chao1 diversity than controls. Higher frequency in patients than in controls was seen for about five TRBV segments, with TRBV5-6, TRBV5-1 and TRBV20-1 among them.

This chain connects TRBV12-3 or TRBV12-4 to TRBJ2-2; the D call may be TRBD1 or TRBD2 (5 bases each). The TCR comes from a girl younger than 18 with multiple sclerosis. Sample: blood. Here the CDR3 reads CASSLGGSNTGELFF. DNA of the CDR3: TGTGCCAGCAGTCTTGGGGGATCGAACACCGGGGAGCTGTTTTTT.